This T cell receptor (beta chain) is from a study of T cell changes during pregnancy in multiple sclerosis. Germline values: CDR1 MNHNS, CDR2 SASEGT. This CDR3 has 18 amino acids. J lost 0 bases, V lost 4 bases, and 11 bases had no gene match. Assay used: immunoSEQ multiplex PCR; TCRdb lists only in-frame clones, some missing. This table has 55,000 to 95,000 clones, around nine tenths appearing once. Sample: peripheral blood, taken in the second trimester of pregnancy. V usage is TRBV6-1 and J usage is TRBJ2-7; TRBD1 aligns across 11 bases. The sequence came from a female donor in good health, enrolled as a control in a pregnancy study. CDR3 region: CASSGGKGTGGRSYEQYF. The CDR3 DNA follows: TGTGCCAGCAGTGGAGGTAAAGGGACAGGGGGACGCTCCTACGAGCAGTACTTC.